This T cell receptor beta chain was captured in a study of shared clonotypes between healthy human individuals (dated by TCRdb to 2020 to 2022). Some background on the complete study: A few men and a couple of women, aged 18 to 49 years, made up the cohort. For each donor, CD4 naive and CD4 memory were each given three plates, CD8 naive was given two plates, and CD8 memory was given one plate. The study deeply sequenced blood TCR repertoires of five healthy adults to estimate repertoire size and the extent of clonotype sharing between individuals. Different laboratories and diverse techniques were used to prepare libraries and sequence TCR repertoires, to increase sequencing depth and limit assay-specific biases. Each donor's leukapheresis produced roughly between about 0.9 and 9.5 billion PBMCs.

Results and caveats for the whole study, not just this receptor: Rarefaction of sorted-subset datasets indicated incomplete sequencing despite the large sequencing depth. The small number of donors limited the genetic and exposure-history diversity represented. Roughly 5.2% of naive CD4, more than 3% of naive CD8, approximately 2% of memory CD4, and 0.4% of memory CD8 clonotypes were shared across several donors. Clonotypes shared by all four sorted-subset donors showed higher generation probabilities than non-shared clonotypes. Pairwise subsampling led to the expectation that sequencing depth would affect the degree of clonotype sharing among donors. Naive subsets generally had larger estimated clonotype richness than memory subsets. Sampling was limited to blood, and TCR repertoires in tissue likely differ from TCR repertoires in blood.

Using the deep immunoSEQ assay, multiplex PCR amplified TCR CDR3 regions from genomic DNA. Genomic DNA extracted from each cell subset was distributed evenly over all wells of several immunoSEQ 96-well plates, and each plate served as one replicate. For sorted subsets, about 220 ng of genomic DNA, equivalent to roughly 33,000 T cell genomes, went into each replicate PCR. The purified libraries were quantified using a Qubit 3.0 fluorometer, sized with a Bioanalyzer 2100, and then quantified again using the KAPA Library Quantification kit. A separate single-read 150-cycle Illumina NextSeq 550 flow cell was used to sequence each immunoSEQ 96-well plate. The study's processing was this. Because the immunoSEQ output held only junctional sequences and lacked quality scores, the filtering could not match the filtering applied to full-length reads. Sequences were annotated with PyIR, a Python wrapper for IgBLAST v1.9, and V/J genes and CDR3 were assigned using IMGT germline references. Reads were filtered out if the reads had weak V/J assignments (E-value above 1e-6), no CDR3, stop codons, out-of-frame junctions, or ambiguous translated residues. V3J clonotypes were defined as sequences sharing an identical inferred V gene, J gene, and CDR3 amino acid sequence. The percentage overlap between two repertoires was calculated by dividing the number of shared unique clonotypes by the size of the smaller repertoire. Richness of each repertoire was evaluated using RTK rarefaction, the Chao1 estimator, and Recon v2.1 estimates of unobserved clonotypes. OLGA was used to compute generation probabilities for all TCRbeta clonotypes that the gDNA method yielded from a handful of donors. The table was pulled from immuneACCESS by TCRdb, which kept in-frame rearrangements only. Such tables lose some clones; where checked, under half of the loss comes from unresolved V genes, and the rest has no known cause. V and J calls plus clone size are reproduced from that table; the DNA served to infer D and trimming. This sample is represented by hundreds of thousands of clones; about 95% of them were singletons. The ten biggest clones cover approximately 0.062% of the sample.

From the cysteine through the phenylalanine, the CDR3 covers 15 amino acids. Solely the CDR3 DNA is kept, with 45 bases framed from the first base. The germline V gene provides CDR1 SGHTA and CDR2 FQGNSA. Worth noting for this clone: Its antigen remains unidentified. Per-base qualities were not stored, and no clone one base away is much larger.

Donors were healthy HIV-negative adults with no recently reported acute infections or vaccinations. Every donor was a Caucasian adult living in Nashville, Tennessee, USA. CD4+ T cells were enriched through magnetic negative selection, after which naive cells were positively selected on CD45RA and the remaining negative fraction served as the memory subset. Blood was obtained by leukapheresis, after which PBMCs were separated by Ficoll-Histopaque density gradient centrifugation and cryopreserved in liquid nitrogen vapor phase. Purity and quantity of every magnetically sorted T cell population were checked by analytical flow cytometry. From each sorted fraction, genomic DNA was isolated and quantified by UV absorbance on a Nanodrop 2000c.

Sequenced: naive CD4+ T cells sorted from blood. The cell subset or site label corresponds to: CD45RA+ positively selected. The TCR sequence derives from a woman under 40 in good health. The chain is encoded by TRBV7-2 joined to TRBJ2-5, with no confidently assigned D gene. The J call may not be correct, given that the DNA end is closer to TRBJ2-7. The CDR3 corresponds to CASSLVLSESYEQYF. The bases read TGTGCCAGCAGCTTAGTTCTATCTGAATCCTACGAGCAGTACTTC.